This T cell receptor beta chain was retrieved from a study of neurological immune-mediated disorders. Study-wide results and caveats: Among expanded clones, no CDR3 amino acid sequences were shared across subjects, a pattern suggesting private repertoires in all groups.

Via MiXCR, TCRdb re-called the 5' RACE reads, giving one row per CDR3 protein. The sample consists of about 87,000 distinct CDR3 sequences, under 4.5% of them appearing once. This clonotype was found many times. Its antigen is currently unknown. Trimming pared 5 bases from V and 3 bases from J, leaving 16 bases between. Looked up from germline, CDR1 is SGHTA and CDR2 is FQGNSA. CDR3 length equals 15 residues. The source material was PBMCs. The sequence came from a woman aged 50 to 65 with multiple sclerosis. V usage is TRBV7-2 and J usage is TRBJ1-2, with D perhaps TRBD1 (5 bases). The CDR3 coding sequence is TGTGCCAGCAGCCAAGAGGGGACCCCCTACTATGGCTACACCTTC. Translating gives CASSQEGTPYYGYTF.